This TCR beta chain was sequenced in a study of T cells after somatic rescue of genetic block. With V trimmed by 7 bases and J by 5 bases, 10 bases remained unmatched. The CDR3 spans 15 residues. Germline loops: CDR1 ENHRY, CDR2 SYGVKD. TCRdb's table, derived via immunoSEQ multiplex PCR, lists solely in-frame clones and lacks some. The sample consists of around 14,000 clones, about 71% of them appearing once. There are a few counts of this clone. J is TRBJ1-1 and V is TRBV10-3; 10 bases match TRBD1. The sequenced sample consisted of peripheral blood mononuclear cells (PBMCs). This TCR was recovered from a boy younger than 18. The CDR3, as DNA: TGTGCCATCAAAGGTCGGGACAGGGGTAGGACTGAAGCTTTCTTT. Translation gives CAIKGRDRGRTEAFF.